This TCR beta chain was recovered during a study of CD4 T cells in relation to SARS-CoV-2 and coronaviruses (dated by TCRdb to the early 2020s). A note on the overall study: In the ViraFEST assay, PBMCs were cultured with antigen for 10 days, after which TCR beta CDR3s were sequenced to identify antigen-specific clonal expansions. Expansion assays from other donors in the study were sequenced with a different, Illumina-based TCR-beta assay. HLA restriction was mapped for shared crossreactive spike epitopes using patient-derived lymphoblastoid cell lines. Memory CD4+ T cell crossreactivity between SARS-CoV-2 and common cold coronavirus spike proteins was assessed at the TCR clonotype level in the study. An HIV-1 Nef peptide pool or a no-peptide culture served as the negative reference condition. Samples from three pre-COVID donors and the naive versus memory experiments were sequenced with the Adaptive Biotechnologies TCR-sequencing kit; other data were Illumina-based. Overall study results and their limits: No donor contributed both pre-pandemic and post-infection samples, which limited tracing the source of pre-existing responses. The study was limited by small numbers of patients and tested TCRs. Since the crossreactivity analysis centred on spike protein, crossreactivity against other viral proteins was not assessed. Crossreactive clones showed significantly weaker SARS-CoV-2-driven expansion than monoreactive clones, consistent with antigenic imprinting. In about 60% of donors, memory CD4+ clonotypes turned up that crossrecognized SARS-CoV-2 and at least one common cold coronavirus spike.

CD4+ T cells from unexposed donors were collected before the COVID-19 pandemic (2011-2018). The EasySep CD4+ T cell isolation kit was used to isolate CD4+ T cells once the cultures had run for approximately ten days. As cell numbers permitted, CD4+ T cells from unexposed donors were tested for reactivity to SARS-CoV-2 S and N and to four common cold coronavirus spike pools. Each well held two million PBMCs cultured in IMDM containing roughly 5.2% human AB serum and about 11 IU/ml IL-2. Half of the culture medium was replaced with fresh IL-2-containing medium on days 3 and 7. In general, triplicate replicate wells were used for every peptide culture condition. The leukapheresis product used for the unexposed donors was purchased from a commercial source. Ficoll-Paque PLUS gradient centrifugation was used to isolate PBMCs from either whole blood or leukapheresis product. PBMCs were either cryopreserved at -140°C or used fresh in the expansion assay. The QIAamp Micro DNA Kit was used to extract genomic DNA from the CD4+ T cells.

The library was prepared using the immunoSEQ multiplex PCR assay. The study's processing was this. During preprocessing, nonproductive sequences were discarded, as were any CDR3s that did not begin with C, did not end with F or W, or were shorter than 7 amino acids. The MANAFEST web app identified antigen-specific clonotypes based on expansion compared with the reference and other culture wells. A clone counted as positive if significantly expanded in 2 of 3 replicate wells versus the reference culture at FDR below 0.05. Positive clones also required significant expansion versus all other tandem wells and an odds ratio above 5. CDR3 homology was quantified as pairwise Levenshtein distance, calculated with the stringdist R package after three terminal residues were trimmed from each end. The clones in this table, taken by TCRdb from immuneACCESS, are in-frame only. Not every clone is retained; where verified, under half of the shortfall comes from an unresolved V gene, and the cause of the rest is unknown. V, J and clone size are those of that table, while D and trimming were read from the DNA. The sample table lists under 20,000 clones, more than 60% of them with a count of one. Roughly 25% of the sample is held by the ten biggest clonotypes.

Of note for this clone: Its specific antigen is unknown. Base qualities were left out, and no much larger clone turns up one base away.

The CDR3 has 14 amino acids, counting the end cysteine and phenylalanine. Only CDR3 DNA remains: 42 bases, in frame from the first base. Based on the germline V gene, the CDR1 and CDR2 sequences are MGHRA and YSYEKL. V drops 0 bases and J drops 2 bases, leaving 7 bases in between. The chain couples TRBV4-1 to TRBJ2-5, with the D call tentatively TRBD1 or TRBD2, each fitting 5 bases. Sequenced material: CD4+ T cells from PBMCs, cultured in vitro. The clonotype comes from a human donor in good health. The DNA sequence is given as TGCGCCAGCAGCCAAGATTGGGGGCAAGAGACCCAGTACTTC. Translated, this gives CASSQDWGQETQYF.